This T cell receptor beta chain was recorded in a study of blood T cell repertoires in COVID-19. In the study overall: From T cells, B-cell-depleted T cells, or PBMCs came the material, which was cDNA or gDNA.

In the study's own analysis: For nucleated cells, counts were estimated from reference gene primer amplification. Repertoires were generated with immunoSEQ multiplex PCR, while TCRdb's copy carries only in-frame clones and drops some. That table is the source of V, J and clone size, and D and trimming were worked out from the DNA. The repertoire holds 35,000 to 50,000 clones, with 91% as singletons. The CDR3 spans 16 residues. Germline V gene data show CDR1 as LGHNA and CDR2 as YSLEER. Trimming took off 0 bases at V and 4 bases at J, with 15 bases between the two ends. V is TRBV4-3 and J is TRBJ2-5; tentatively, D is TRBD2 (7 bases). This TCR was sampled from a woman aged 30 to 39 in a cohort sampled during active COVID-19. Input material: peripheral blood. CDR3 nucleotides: TGCGCCAGCAGCCAAGAGGGGGGGCTACCCCTAGAGACCCAGTACTTC. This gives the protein CASSQEGGLPLETQYF.